This TCR beta chain was found in a study of cytomegalovirus exposure and HLA in healthy donors. The PCR made use of 60 Vbeta and 13 Jbeta primers. Only in-frame clones appear in the TCRdb table, and some are missing; sequencing was by immunoSEQ multiplex PCR. The repertoire consists of fewer than 150,000 clones, with approximately 72% occurring once and the leading ten covering around 28%. Worth noting for this clone: No antigen is known for it.

Study-wide findings and caveats: Links to common viral pathogens appeared, in a later analysis, for several of the most significant clusters. Associated with cytomegalovirus, according to the listing, were 150 to 200 TCR beta chains. In most subjects, TCR beta sequences reportedly gave accurate predictions of HLA-A and HLA-B alleles. In a later analysis, a genetic analysis reported fewer productive-TCR N-insertions in an Asian-associated ancestry cluster than the cohort average.

The sequence was collected from a man aged 55-75 years in good health and CMV-seropositive. The sequenced sample consisted of PBMCs.

Here the CDR3 reads CASSGTGVKPQHF. The CDR3 coding sequence is TGTGCCAGCAGTGGAACAGGGGTGAAGCCCCAGCATTTT. The V gene is TRBV28, the J gene TRBJ1-5, with 7 nucleotides matching TRBD1. Germline loops: CDR1 MDHEN, CDR2 SYDVKM. The CDR3 consists of 13 residues. V lost 5 bases and J lost 8; bases outside the gene matches: 6.